This T cell receptor (beta chain) stems from a study of blood T cell repertoires in COVID-19. About the research overall: The samples span acute and convalescent COVID-19 from the United States, Italy and Spain. T cells, B-cell-depleted T cells, or PBMCs supplied cDNA or gDNA.

Profiled with immunoSEQ multiplex PCR; TCRdb holds only in-frame clones, not every one. This table has 400,000 to 450,000 clones, 90% appearing once. The CDR3 loop spans 18 amino acids. Germline V gives CDR1 MDHEN, CDR2 SYDVKM. The junction had 4 bases not matched to a gene; V was cut back by 2 bases and J by 2 bases. The source material was PBMCs or T cells enriched from blood (not recorded which). This sequence was found in a man younger than 35 who had recovered from COVID-19. J is TRBJ2-2 and V is TRBV28, with 14 bases fitting TRBD2. For the CDR3, the DNA is TGTGCCAGCAGTTTACCGGGACTAGCGGGAGAAAACACCGGGGAGCTGTTTTTT. Protein: CASSLPGLAGENTGELFF.